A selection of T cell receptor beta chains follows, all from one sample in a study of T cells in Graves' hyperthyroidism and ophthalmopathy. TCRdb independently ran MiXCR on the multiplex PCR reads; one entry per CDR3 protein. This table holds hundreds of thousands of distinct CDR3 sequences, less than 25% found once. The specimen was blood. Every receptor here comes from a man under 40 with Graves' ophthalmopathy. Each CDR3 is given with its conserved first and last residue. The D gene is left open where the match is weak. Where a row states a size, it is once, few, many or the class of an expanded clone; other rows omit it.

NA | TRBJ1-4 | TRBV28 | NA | TGTACCAGCAGTTCTTTACGCCCCAATGAAAAACTGTTTTTT | CTSSSLRPNEKLFF
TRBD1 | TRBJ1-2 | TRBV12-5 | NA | TGTGCTAGTGGTTTCTTACCAACAGGGGGTAAAAACTATGGCTACACCTTC | CASGFLPTGGKNYGYTF
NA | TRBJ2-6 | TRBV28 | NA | TGTGCCAGCAGTTCAATGATCTCCAAGGGGGCCAACGTCCTGACTTTC | CASSSMISKGANVLTF
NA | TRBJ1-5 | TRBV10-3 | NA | TGTGCCATCAGCCCCGGGGGTCAGCCCCAGCATTTT | CAISPGGQPQHF
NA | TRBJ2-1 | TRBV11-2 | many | TGTGCCAGCAGCTTAGGGGATAAGGAGCAGTTCTTC | CASSLGDKEQFF
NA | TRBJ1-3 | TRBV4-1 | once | TGCGCCAGCAGCCAAGATCGCCAGGAAAGTCGTGGAAACACCATATATTTT | CASSQDRQESRGNTIYF
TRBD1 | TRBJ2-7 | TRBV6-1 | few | TGTGCCAGCAGTAATCCCGGGACAGGGACGCACGAGCAGTACTTC | CASSNPGTGTHEQYF
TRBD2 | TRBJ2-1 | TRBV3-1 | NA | TGTGCCAGCAGCCTACGGTTAGCGGGAGGTATCGGTGAGCAGTTCTTC | CASSLRLAGGIGEQFF
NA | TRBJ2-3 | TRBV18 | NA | TGTGCCAGCTCACCGGGATTAGAACGTCCAGATACGCAGTATTTT | CASSPGLERPDTQYF
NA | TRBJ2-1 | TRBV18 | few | TGTGCCAGCTCACCAACACCCGGGACGGTCCGAAATGAGCAGTTCTTC | CASSPTPGTVRNEQFF
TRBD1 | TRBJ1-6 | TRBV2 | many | TGTGCCAGCAGTATAAGTCCGGGGACAGGGAATAATTCACCCCTCCACTTT | CASSISPGTGNNSPLHF
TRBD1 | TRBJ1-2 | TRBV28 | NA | TGTGCCAGCAGTTTAGACAGGGGAGATGGCTACACCTTC | CASSLDRGDGYTF
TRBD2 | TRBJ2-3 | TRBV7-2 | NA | TGTGCCAGCGGGAGACTAGCGGGAGTGGATACGCAGTATTTT | CASGRLAGVDTQYF
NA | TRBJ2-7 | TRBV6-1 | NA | TGTGCCAGCTGGGCCGGGGTCTACGAGCAGTACTTC | CASWAGVYEQYF